This TCR beta chain was identified during a study of blood T cell repertoires in COVID-19. V trimming: 2 bases; J trimming: 2 bases; junction bases outside the gene matches: 6. This CDR3 region has 15 residues. Germline-derived CDR1 and CDR2 are MNHEY and SMNVEV (reference sequence). The data were produced by immunoSEQ multiplex PCR, yet TCRdb's version contains in-frame clones alone and is incomplete. This sample carries roughly 100,000 clones, around 91% of them seen once, and the ten largest clones take 5% to 7%. The chain joins TRBV27 to TRBJ2-7; TRBD2 matches at 7 bases. This TCR was recovered from a man younger than 30 with COVID-19, enrolled during active disease. Sequenced: peripheral blood. DNA of the CDR3: TGTGCCAGCAGTTTAAGGCTAGCGGCCCCCTACGAGCAGTACTTC. This sequence encodes CASSLRLAAPYEQYF.